One sample yielded the 18 T cell receptor beta chains listed below, sequenced in a study of blood T cell repertoires in COVID-19. Libraries were prepared by immunoSEQ multiplex PCR; TCRdb keeps only in-frame clonotypes and omits some of them. The data hold about 180,000 clones, with about 83% observed a single time. Specimen: peripheral blood. The receptors were gathered from a person aged 65 to 85 with COVID-19, enrolled during active disease.

Comment on this clone: Other nucleotide sequences in the sample specify the same CDR3. The V call is TRBV5-1, the J call TRBJ2-7; 9 bases agree with TRBD2. The CDR3 runs 14 residues. Germline values: CDR1 SGHRS, CDR2 YFSETQ. V was clipped by 2 bases and J by 3 bases; unmatched bases: 3. CDR3 protein: CASSLSGGYYEQYF. CDR3 DNA: TGCGCCAGCAGCTTAAGCGGGGGGTACTACGAGCAGTACTTC.

V usage is TRBV18 and J usage is TRBJ2-3; 9 bases are shared with TRBD2. The CDR3 is 16 amino acids. The V gene's germline CDR1 is KGHSH and CDR2 LQKENI. Trimming took 3 bases from V and 0 from J; bases not matched to a gene: 4. Here the CDR3 reads CASSPGLASSTDTQYF. CDR3 in DNA: TGTGCCAGCTCACCCGGACTAGCGAGTAGCACAGATACGCAGTATTTT.

The rearrangement joins TRBV27 to TRBJ2-3; 10 nucleotides match TRBD2. Per germline, CDR1 MNHEY and CDR2 SMNVEV (reference sequence). CDR3 length equals 21 residues. V lost 6 bases, J lost 6 bases, and 27 bases stayed unmatched. The CDR3 protein is CASSRFISGRTGSLILDTQYF. The CDR3 region has the DNA TGTGCCAGCAGCCGCTTTATTAGCGGGAGGACCGGATCCTTAATATTGGATACGCAGTATTTT.

This clone was recorded once. The J gene is TRBJ2-2, the V gene TRBV19; TRBD2 aligns across 11 bases. The CDR3 extends over 16 amino acids. Germline V gene data show CDR1 as LNHDA and CDR2 as SQIVND (reference sequence). Trimming at V came to 6 bases and at J to 1 base, leaving 4 bases not matched to a gene. The CDR3 nucleotides read TGTGCCAGTAGGGGACTAGCGGAATGGAACACCGGGGAGCTGTTTTTT. It is translated as CASRGLAEWNTGELFF.

The chain uses TRBV7-9 and TRBJ1-5; D uncertain. Trimming removed 3 bases from V and 4 bases from J, with 10 bases in between. Germline CDR1 SEHNR, CDR2 FQNEAQ (reference sequence). CDR3 length: 14 residues. CDR3 region: CASSFVGKNQPQHF. The CDR3 DNA reads TGTGCCAGCAGCTTTGTCGGGAAAAATCAGCCCCAGCATTTT.

V usage is TRBV6-5 and J usage is TRBJ1-1; 7 nucleotides align to TRBD1. With 10 bases clipped from V and 3 bases from J, the junction kept 8 bases outside the gene matches. This CDR3 spans 13 amino acids. The germline V gene encodes CDR1 MNHEY and CDR2 SVGAGI. CDR3 in amino acids: CATLLTGYTEAFF. The DNA for the CDR3 is TGTGCCACACTTTTGACAGGGTACACTGAAGCTTTCTTT.

V gene TRBV5-3 combines with J gene TRBJ1-1; D is uncertain. TRBV5-3 counts as an open reading frame of uncertain function. The CDR3 has 14 residues. V was trimmed by 2 bases and J by 3 bases, leaving 11 bases between them. CDR3 protein: CARSFGERDTEAFF. CDR3 in DNA: TGTGCCAGAAGCTTCGGGGAGAGGGACACTGAAGCTTTCTTT.

This clone occurred a few times. The V call is TRBV11-2, the J call TRBJ2-1; a possible D gene is TRBD2 (7 bases). This CDR3 has 16 residues. Trimming stripped 5 bases from V and 8 bases from J, with 22 bases between. Per the germline V gene, CDR1 is SGHAT and CDR2 is FQNNGV. The DNA of the CDR3 is TGTGCCAGCAGCCCTCTTGGGGGCGGGAGATCGGATGAGCAGTTCTTC. As protein: CASSPLGGGRSDEQFF. Using reference TRBV11-2 and TRBJ2-1 for the parts outside the CDR3, the full variable domain is EAGVAQSPRYKIIEKRQSVAFWCNPISGHATLYWYQQILGQGPKLLIQFQNNGVVDDSQLPKDRFSAERLKGVDSTLKIQPAKLEDSAVYLCASSPLGGGRSDEQFFGPGTRLTVL.

This chain links TRBV19 with TRBJ1-2, with a tentative D call TRBD1 (5 bases). Germline values: CDR1 LNHDA, CDR2 SQIVND (reference sequence). Trimming stripped 7 bases from V and 2 bases from J, with 17 bases between. The length of the CDR3 is 15 residues. CDR3 sequence: CASMDSDRWNYGYTF. The DNA for the CDR3 is TGTGCCAGTATGGATAGTGACAGATGGAACTATGGCTACACCTTC.

The gene calls are TRBV7-2 and TRBJ1-1; weak D call: TRBD1 (6 bases). Germline V lookup: CDR1 SGHTA, CDR2 FQGNSA. Trimming removed 5 bases from V and 10 bases from J, with 23 bases in between. This CDR3 spans 15 amino acids. The CDR3 sequence: CASSSNNLDRTGAFF. Here the CDR3 DNA reads TGTGCCAGCAGCAGCAATAATCTTGACAGGACGGGAGCTTTCTTT.

The chain employs TRBV7-2 and TRBJ2-7; no definite D call. With 1 base removed from V and 0 bases from J, the gap between germline ends came to 10 bases. The CDR3 is made up of 15 amino acids. Per the germline V gene, CDR1 is SGHTA and CDR2 is FQGNSA. The CDR3 DNA is TGTGCCAGCAGCTTAGTTGGGCTCGGCTCCTACGAGCAGTACTTC. Translating it yields CASSLVGLGSYEQYF.

This clone was counted a single time. This chain links TRBV2 with TRBJ2-3; D is undetermined. The CDR3 runs to 14 residues. In germline, CDR1 is SNHLY, CDR2 FYNNEI. Deletions cut 6 bases from V and 4 bases from J, with 14 bases between. The CDR3 DNA reads as TGTGCCAGCAGGGCTCCATGGTTTGCAGATACGCAGTATTTT. This gives the protein CASRAPWFADTQYF.

This chain connects TRBV29-1 to TRBJ1-1; D possibly corresponds to TRBD1 (5 bases). The CDR3 consists of 14 residues. Germline assignment: CDR1 SQVTM and CDR2 ANQGSEA. V gave up 3 bases and J gave up 11 bases, with 22 bases separating them. The CDR3, as DNA: TGCAGCGTTGATCATGGCAGGGTTGGGTCTCGGGCTTTCTTT. It translates to CSVDHGRVGSRAFF. The whole variable domain, filled in from reference TRBV29-1 and TRBJ1-1, reads SAVISQKPSRDICQRGTSLTIQCQVDSQVTMMFWYRQQPGQSLTLIATANQGSEATYESGFVIDKFPISRPNLTFSTLTVSNMSPEDSSIYLCSVDHGRVGSRAFFGQGTRLTVV.

J is TRBJ2-1 and V is TRBV6-5, with 8 nucleotides matching TRBD2. This CDR3 has 14 residues. CDR1 and CDR2 from the germline V gene are MNHEY and SVGAGI. Unmatched junction bases numbered 5, after V lost 6 bases and J lost 4 bases. CDR3 in DNA: TGTGCCAGCAGGCCGGGACTAGAGTACAATGAGCAGTTCTTC. As protein: CASRPGLEYNEQFF.

The gene calls are TRBV6-5 and TRBJ1-1; weak D call: TRBD1 (5 bases). V dropped 8 bases and J dropped 4 bases, with 11 bases sitting between them. Germline CDR1 and CDR2: MNHEY and SVGAGI. The CDR3 covers 12 residues. CDR3: CASDLRGTEAFF. As DNA, the CDR3 is TGTGCCAGCGATTTAAGGGGCACTGAAGCTTTCTTT.

The V call is TRBV5-4, the J call TRBJ1-2; 7 nucleotides line up with TRBD1. This CDR3 has 13 amino acids. Germline lookup yields CDR1 SGHNT and CDR2 YYREEE (reference sequence). With V trimmed by 5 bases and J by 7 bases, 8 bases remained unmatched. The CDR3: CASRQPTGPGYTF. The CDR3 DNA is TGTGCCAGCAGACAGCCGACAGGGCCTGGCTACACCTTC.

This sequence joins TRBV7-9 and TRBJ2-3, with 7 nucleotides matching TRBD2. The CDR3 loop spans 14 amino acids. Germline V gene sequence: CDR1 SEHNR, CDR2 FQNEAQ (reference sequence). The J segment lost 4 bases and the V segment lost 3 bases, leaving 4 bases of the junction unmatched. CDR3 sequence: CASSFGGSPDTQYF. CDR3 coding DNA: TGTGCCAGCAGCTTCGGCGGGAGTCCAGATACGCAGTATTTT.

The V call is TRBV23-1, the J call TRBJ1-5, with D possibly TRBD1 on 6 matching bases. TRBV23-1 is an open reading frame, and its role is uncertain. V dropped 10 bases and J dropped 7 bases, with 23 bases sitting between them. The CDR3 runs to 15 residues. CDR3 DNA sequence: TGCGCCATCAACACGGGACGTAGGGGGGGACAGCCCCAGCATTTT. Its translation is CAINTGRRGGQPQHF.